This TCR beta chain is drawn from a study of control samples from healthy donors and cancer patients. The germline V gene has CDR1 SGHVS and CDR2 FQNEAQ. The V end was cut by 1 base, the J end by 8 bases, with 11 bases between. The CDR3 spans 14 residues. Sequencing was performed with immunoSEQ multiplex PCR; in TCRdb, only in-frame clones are kept and a portion is missing. The sample includes approximately 100,000 clones, roughly 86% of them seen just once. This TCR was recovered from a man aged 25 to 40 in good health. The chain joins TRBV7-8 to TRBJ1-4; no definite D call. The specimen sequenced was blood. The CDR3 reads CASSLVPESEKLFF. CDR3 DNA sequence: TGTGCCAGCAGCTTAGTGCCAGAAAGCGAAAAACTGTTTTTT.